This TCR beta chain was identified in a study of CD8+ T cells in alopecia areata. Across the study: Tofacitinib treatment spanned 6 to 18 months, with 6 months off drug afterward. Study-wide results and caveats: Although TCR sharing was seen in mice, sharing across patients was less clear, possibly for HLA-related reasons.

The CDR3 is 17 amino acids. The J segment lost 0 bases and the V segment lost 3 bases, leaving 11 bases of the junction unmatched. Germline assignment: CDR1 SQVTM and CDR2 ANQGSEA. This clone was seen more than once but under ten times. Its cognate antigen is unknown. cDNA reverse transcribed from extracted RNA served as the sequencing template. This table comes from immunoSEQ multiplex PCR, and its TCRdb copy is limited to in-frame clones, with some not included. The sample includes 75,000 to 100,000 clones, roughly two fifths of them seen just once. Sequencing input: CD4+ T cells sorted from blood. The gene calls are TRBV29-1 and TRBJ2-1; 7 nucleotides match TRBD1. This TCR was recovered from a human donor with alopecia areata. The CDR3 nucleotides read TGCAGCGTTGATCCAGGACAGGTCTCAAGCTCCTACAATGAGCAGTTCTTC. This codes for CSVDPGQVSSSYNEQFF.